A single sample is the source of the 2 T cell receptor beta chains below, sequenced in a study of blood T cell repertoires in COVID-19 (TCRdb year 2020). Receptor libraries were prepared by the immunoSEQ multiplex PCR assay. The source is immuneACCESS, and TCRdb retained only in-frame sequences with V and J called. Part of the clones is not carried over; for the studies checked, unresolved V genes explain less than half of this, and the remainder is unexplained. The sample data list 23,000 or so clones, and 80% to 90% of these were observed just once. The top ten clonotypes cover about 20% of the sample. The sequenced sample consisted of peripheral blood. The origin of the receptors is a man in his 70s with active COVID-19.

V is TRBV6-2 or TRBV6-3 and J is TRBJ2-7; a weak D match, TRBD1 (6 bases). This CDR3 region has 14 residues. The V end lost 7 bases, the J end lost 3 bases, and 16 bases lay between the germline ends. The germline V gene encodes CDR1 MNHEY and CDR2 SVGEGT. CDR3 DNA: TGTGCCAGCAACCCCGCCGGGACACACTACGAGCAGTACTTC. Translating gives CASNPAGTHYEQYF.

The chain combines TRBV5-1 with TRBJ1-2, with a tentative D call TRBD1 (6 bases). This CDR3 comprises 17 residues. Germline V gene data show CDR1 as SGHRS and CDR2 as YFSETQ. V was shortened by 4 bases and J by 3 bases, with 22 bases between the two germline ends. The CDR3 reads CASSPVVQGRGDYGYTF. The CDR3 coding sequence is TGCGCCAGCAGCCCGGTAGTACAGGGCCGGGGGGACTATGGCTACACCTTC. The whole variable domain, remainder taken from reference TRBV5-1 and TRBJ1-2, is KAGVTQTPRYLIKTRGQQVTLSCSPISGHRSVSWYQQTPGQGLQFLFEYFSETQRNKGNFPGRFSGRQFSNSRSEMNVSTLELGDSALYLCASSPVVQGRGDYGYTFGSGTRLTVV.